This TCR beta chain was retrieved from a study of tumor-infiltrating lymphocytes in primary liver carcinoma. About the study: Spanning 30 to 69 years of age, the patients were men and women.

General study results and limits: Pairs of tumor regions overlapped more than tumor-adjacent and tumor-blood pairs did.

Total RNA amounting to about 520 ng was the source from which TCR beta cDNA was made with a constant-region primer. Three-round nested multiplex PCR performed with slightly modified ARM-PCR produced the TCR beta libraries. In the first two PCR rounds, TRBV1-TRBV30 forward primers were paired with a C-beta reverse primer, and each round lasted roughly 9 cycles. From the multiplex PCR reads, TCRdb called clonotypes with MiXCR, one entry per CDR3 protein. The sample lists approximately 190,000 distinct CDR3 sequences, over 80% occurring once. For this clonotype: The antigen is unknown.

Co-extracted RNA and DNA came from around 20-30 mg of unsorted bulk tissue. By surgical resection, the patients were treated for their primary liver carcinoma. Germline CDR1 SNHLY, CDR2 FYNNEI. The CDR3 contains 14 residues. The ends were cut back, 7 bases at V and 3 bases at J, with 15 bases in the middle. The sample taken for sequencing was tumor tissue from primary liver carcinoma. The V and J genes are TRBV2 and TRBJ1-1, with D possibly being TRBD1 (5 bases). The receptor's source is a man aged 40-49 years with primary liver carcinoma and hepatitis B virus infection. CDR3 protein: CASTVRSRDTEAFF. The CDR3 DNA sequence: TGTGCCAGCACCGTGAGGTCCAGGGACACTGAAGCTTTCTTT.